One and the same sample provided the 30 T cell receptor beta chains below, sequenced in a study of blood T cell repertoires in COVID-19 (dated by TCRdb to the early 2020s). Preparation of the library involved the immunoSEQ multiplex PCR assay. As stored in TCRdb, this immuneACCESS dataset retains in-frame rearrangements with V and J assigned. A fraction of the clones does not appear; measured against another copy, unresolved V genes explain less than half of the discrepancy, and the remainder lacks a known reason. Across this sample there are 270,000 or so clones, with 75% to 95% seen only once. 2.8% of the sample is taken by the ten largest. The specimen was PBMCs or T cells enriched from blood (not recorded which). These receptor sequences come from a man aged 40-49 years who had been exposed to COVID-19.

The rearrangement uses TRBV28 and TRBJ1-3; no reliable D call. Between the trimmed V and J ends, which lost 3 bases and 0 bases, there was a span of 6 bases. CDR1 MDHEN and CDR2 SYDVKM come from the germline V gene. The CDR3 runs to 14 residues. In DNA, the CDR3 is TGTGCCAGCAGTTTTCGACACTCTGGAAACACCATATATTTT. It codes for CASSFRHSGNTIYF.

The J gene is TRBJ1-1, the V gene TRBV10-3; no reliable D call. Between the trimmed V and J ends, which lost 2 bases and 0 bases, there was a span of 7 bases. Germline V CDR1 and CDR2: ENHRY, SYGVKD. The CDR3 is 14 amino acids. The CDR3 DNA sequence: TGTGCCATCAGTGAGAGTGGCATGAACACTGAAGCTTTCTTT. It codes for CAISESGMNTEAFF.

The chain recombines TRBV7-9 with TRBJ2-7, with TRBD2 matching 10 bases. This CDR3 is 15 amino acids long. After removal of 5 bases from V and 6 bases from J, the junction contained 10 bases not matched to a gene. CDR1 and CDR2 from the germline V gene are SEHNR and FQNEAQ (reference sequence). The CDR3 nucleotides are TGTGCCAGCAGCGTCGGGGCTAGCGGGAGTGTCGAGCAGTACTTC. It translates to CASSVGASGSVEQYF.

The gene calls are TRBV2 and TRBJ2-2; D may be TRBD1 (5 bases). Trimming shortened V by 3 bases and J by 2 bases, and 10 bases separated the two germline ends. The V gene's germline CDR1 is SNHLY and CDR2 FYNNEI. The CDR3 runs 15 residues. The CDR3: CASSDDRVNTGELFF. The CDR3 DNA is TGTGCCAGCAGTGATGACAGAGTAAACACCGGGGAGCTGTTTTTT.

CDR3 nucleotide sequence: TGTGCCAGCAGCCAAGATAAAAAACTGTTTTTT. Protein product: CASSQDKKLFF. This rearrangement joins TRBV3-1 (or the pseudogene TRBV3-2) to TRBJ1-4; D remains ambiguous. V lost 0 bases to trimming and J lost 9 bases, with 2 bases between them. Germline V lookup: CDR1 LGHDT, CDR2 YNNKEL (reference sequence). The CDR3 covers 11 residues.

The rearrangement links TRBV28 to TRBJ2-7; a possible D gene is TRBD2 (5 bases). Germline V gene sequence: CDR1 MDHEN, CDR2 SYDVKM. Trimming took 2 bases from V and 4 from J, leaving 12 bases between them. The CDR3 contains 14 residues. The DNA for the CDR3 is TGTGCCAGCAGTTTAAGTGGGAGTTTTTACGAGCAGTACTTC. Its protein is CASSLSGSFYEQYF.

J is TRBJ2-3 and V is TRBV28; perhaps TRBD1 as D (7 bases). There are 16 residues in the CDR3. V was pared by 3 bases and J by 2 bases, with 15 bases between. Germline V CDR1 and CDR2: MDHEN, SYDVKM. The CDR3 coding sequence is TGTGCCAGCAGTTTGTGGCAGGGGGGTACCACAGATACGCAGTATTTT. It codes for CASSLWQGGTTDTQYF.

This rearrangement joins TRBV18 to TRBJ1-4, with a weak D call TRBD1 (5 bases). The CDR3 loop spans 15 amino acids. CDR1 KGHSH and CDR2 LQKENI come from the germline V gene. Trimming took 1 base from V and 6 from J, leaving 12 bases between them. CDR3 sequence (DNA): TGTGCCAGCTCACCACGGCAGGGTATTGATGAAAAACTGTTTTTT. Its translation: CASSPRQGIDEKLFF.

This chain connects TRBV6-2 or TRBV6-3 to TRBJ2-1, with 12 bases identical to TRBD2. Unmatched junction bases numbered 2, after V lost 4 bases and J lost 4 bases. Germline V gene sequence: CDR1 MNHEY, CDR2 SVGEGT. The CDR3 is made up of 15 amino acids. The CDR3 here is CASSSLAGGYNEQFF. CDR3 bases: TGTGCCAGCAGTTCCCTAGCGGGAGGGTACAATGAGCAGTTCTTC.

The chain employs TRBV4-3 and TRBJ1-4; D not certain. Germline CDR1 LGHNA, CDR2 YSLEER. V shed 0 bases and J shed 2 bases, with 13 bases lying between them. The CDR3 totals 17 residues. Here the CDR3 DNA reads TGCGCCAGCAGCCAAGATTTAACGGGGTACACTAATGAAAAACTGTTTTTT. Protein: CASSQDLTGYTNEKLFF.

V is TRBV5-1 and J is TRBJ2-2, with D possibly TRBD1 on 5 matching bases. CDR1 and CDR2 (germline): SGHRS, YFSETQ. V dropped 3 bases and J dropped 6 bases, with 18 bases sitting between them. The CDR3 runs 16 residues. The CDR3 nucleotides are TGCGCCAGCAGCTCCGACCCCCAGGGTTTCGCCGGGGAGCTGTTTTTT. Encoded protein: CASSSDPQGFAGELFF.

CDR3 loop: CASSPLAGVGNEQFF. CDR3 bases: TGCGCCAGCAGCCCTCTAGCGGGAGTGGGCAATGAGCAGTTCTTC. The rearrangement links TRBV5-1 to TRBJ2-1, with TRBD2 matching over 10 bases. The trim removed 4 bases at V and 6 bases at J, leaving 7 bases unmatched. The CDR3 extends over 15 amino acids. The germline V gene encodes CDR1 SGHRS and CDR2 YFSETQ.

The chain couples TRBV6-4 to TRBJ1-6, with no clear D. The CDR3 contains 17 residues. Trimming left V 3 bases short and J 4 bases short, with 16 bases between. Germline V gene lookup returns CDR1 MRHNA and CDR2 SNTAGT. CDR3 residues: CASSEGRAGGYNSPLHF. The CDR3 nucleotides read TGTGCCAGCAGTGAAGGGAGGGCAGGAGGTTATAATTCACCCCTCCACTTT.

V is TRBV28 and J is TRBJ2-7; 8 bases fit TRBD1. V was pared by 6 bases and J by 2 bases, with 21 bases of the junction left unmatched. The CDR3 length is 19 residues. Looked up from germline, CDR1 is MDHEN and CDR2 is SYDVKM. The CDR3 nucleotides are TGTGCCAGCAGCCCCCGGCGCTTCAAAGACAGGGGACTTCCCTACGAGCAGTACTTC. Its protein is CASSPRRFKDRGLPYEQYF. Drawing the rest from reference TRBV28 and TRBJ2-7, the complete variable domain is DVKVTQSSRYLVKRTGEKVFLECVQDMDHENMFWYRQDPGLGLRLIYFSYDVKMKEKGDIPEGYSVSREKKERFSLILESASTNQTSMYLCASSPRRFKDRGLPYEQYFGPGTRLTVT.

The chain uses TRBV29-1 and TRBJ2-2, with 7 bases identical to TRBD1. The CDR3 extends over 14 amino acids. Per germline, CDR1 SQVTM and CDR2 ANQGSEA. Trimming took 6 bases from V and 4 from J; bases not matched to a gene: 8. The CDR3 DNA sequence: TGCAGCGTGGATGGACAGGCACCCACCGGGGAGCTGTTTTTT. As protein: CSVDGQAPTGELFF.

The rearrangement links TRBV12-5 to TRBJ2-2, with D maybe TRBD2 (6 bases). Germline V gene lookup returns CDR1 LGHNT and CDR2 FRNRAP. CDR3 length equals 13 residues. V was pared by 2 bases and J by 11 bases, with 12 bases between. The CDR3 DNA reads as TGTGCTAGTGGTTTGAGACGGGAGAGCGAGCTGTTTTTT. This sequence encodes CASGLRRESELFF.

The rearrangement links TRBV29-1 to TRBJ2-6; 9 nucleotides match TRBD1. From germline, CDR1 is SQVTM and CDR2 ANQGSEA. The CDR3 extends over 18 amino acids. Trimming at V came to 4 bases and at J to 0 bases, leaving 10 bases not matched to a gene. The DNA for the CDR3 is TGCAGCGTTGGGCTTTATGACAGGGGGATCTCTGGGGCCAACGTCCTGACTTTC. This gives the protein CSVGLYDRGISGANVLTF.

The chain carries TRBV6-1 and TRBJ1-2; 9 bases fit TRBD1. Unmatched junction bases numbered 13, after V lost 6 bases and J lost 5 bases. CDR3 size: 16 residues. Germline CDR1 is MNHNS and CDR2 is SASEGT. The CDR3 DNA follows: TGTGCCAGCAGCGAAATGGGACAGGGTCCGGTATATGGCTACACCTTC. Protein product: CASSEMGQGPVYGYTF.

A single count supports this clone. This rearrangement joins TRBV5-4 to TRBJ1-2, with D unresolved. Germline-derived CDR1 and CDR2 are SGHNT and YYREEE (reference sequence). V was pared by 5 bases and J by 0 bases, with 8 bases between. The CDR3 is 13 amino acids. The CDR3, as DNA: TGTGCCAGCAGGCTGGCAGCTAACTATGGCTACACCTTC. Translation gives CASRLAANYGYTF.

J is TRBJ2-5 and V is TRBV3-1 (or the pseudogene TRBV3-2); 7 bases are shared with TRBD2. The germline CDR1 and CDR2 sequences are LGHDT and YNNKEL (reference sequence). After removal of 1 base from V and 13 bases from J, the junction contained 9 bases not matched to a gene. The CDR3 contains 13 residues. CDR3 coding DNA: TGTGCCAGCAGCCAAGGGACTAGAGGGGAACGGTACTTC. It translates to CASSQGTRGERYF.

The genes are TRBV6-5 and TRBJ1-1, with 8 bases identical to TRBD1. The germline V gene has CDR1 MNHEY and CDR2 SVGAGI. J lost 6 bases, V lost 3 bases, and 9 bases had no gene match. The CDR3 runs to 15 residues. The CDR3 spells CASSYGTGGLSEAFF. CDR3 sequence (DNA): TGTGCCAGCAGTTATGGAACAGGGGGTCTTTCTGAAGCTTTCTTT.

The gene calls are TRBV30 and TRBJ2-1; no reliable D call. This CDR3 is built from 13 residues. V lost 2 bases to trimming and J lost 7 bases, with 12 bases between them. Germline lookup yields CDR1 GTSNPN and CDR2 SVGIG (reference sequence). The CDR3 spells CAWSLVVSNEQFF. CDR3 coding DNA: TGTGCCTGGAGTCTAGTAGTAAGTAATGAGCAGTTCTTC.

This chain joins TRBV10-3 and TRBJ2-7; 9 nucleotides align to TRBD2. This CDR3 comprises 14 residues. From germline, CDR1 is ENHRY and CDR2 SYGVKD. V was pared by 6 bases and J by 6 bases, with 9 bases of the junction left unmatched. CDR3 in DNA: TGTGCCATCAGGCCAGCGGGAGGCCCATCCGAGCAGTACTTC. Translated, it gives CAIRPAGGPSEQYF.

J is TRBJ2-7 and V is TRBV7-9; 10 nucleotides match TRBD2. V lost 2 bases, J lost 4 bases, and 8 bases stayed unmatched. The germline V gene encodes CDR1 SEHNR and CDR2 FQNEAQ (reference sequence). There are 16 residues in the CDR3. CDR3 sequence: CASSLKLIAGGYEQYF. As DNA, the CDR3 is TGTGCCAGCAGCTTAAAGTTGATAGCGGGAGGATACGAGCAGTACTTC.

The chain joins TRBV5-5 to TRBJ1-5; 8 bases are shared with TRBD1. The CDR3 is made up of 15 amino acids. Germline-derived CDR1 and CDR2 are SGHKS and YYEKEE (reference sequence). Unmatched junction bases numbered 7, after V lost 1 base and J lost 7 bases. The CDR3 loop is CASSLNSGGGQPQHF. The CDR3 DNA sequence: TGTGCCAGCAGCTTGAATTCAGGGGGCGGACAGCCCCAGCATTTT.

V is TRBV9 and J is TRBJ2-7; D might be TRBD1 (6 bases). There are 14 residues in the CDR3. The V end was cut by 4 bases, the J end by 3 bases, with 14 bases between. Per germline, CDR1 SGDLS and CDR2 YYNGEE. The CDR3, as DNA: TGTGCCAGCAGCCCCGCAGGGGTTGTCTACGAGCAGTACTTC. Amino acids: CASSPAGVVYEQYF.

This chain joins TRBV28 and TRBJ1-2, with unresolved D. V was shortened by 7 bases and J by 8 bases, with 20 bases between the two germline ends. The CDR3 consists of 14 residues. Germline V gene data show CDR1 as MDHEN and CDR2 as SYDVKM. The CDR3: CASKVPRLGEGYTF. CDR3 DNA: TGTGCCAGCAAAGTCCCCAGGCTCGGGGAAGGCTACACCTTC.

CDR3: CAWSLTGRWGYEQYF. DNA for the CDR3: TGTGCCTGGAGCCTCACAGGTCGTTGGGGCTACGAGCAGTACTTC. The V and J genes are TRBV30 and TRBJ2-7; TRBD1 might be the D (5 bases). The CDR3 loop spans 15 amino acids. Trimming took off 3 bases at V and 3 bases at J, with 18 bases between the two ends. Germline V gene sequence: CDR1 GTSNPN, CDR2 SVGIG (reference sequence).

The rearrangement links TRBV2 to TRBJ1-5; perhaps TRBD1 as D (5 bases). In germline, CDR1 is SNHLY, CDR2 FYNNEI. The CDR3 totals 14 residues. V lost 7 bases and J 2 bases, leaving 12 bases between the germline ends. The CDR3 DNA sequence: TGTGCCAGCACCGGCCAGGGCGGCAATCAGCCCCAGCATTTT. Protein product: CASTGQGGNQPQHF.

J is TRBJ1-2 and V is TRBV5-4; no clear D. Germline V gene lookup returns CDR1 SGHNT and CDR2 YYREEE (reference sequence). The CDR3 is 14 residues long. Deletions cut 3 bases from V and 3 bases from J, with 12 bases between. The CDR3 region is CASSSPGRYYGYTF. The CDR3, as DNA: TGTGCCAGCAGCTCGCCCGGGAGGTACTATGGCTACACCTTC.